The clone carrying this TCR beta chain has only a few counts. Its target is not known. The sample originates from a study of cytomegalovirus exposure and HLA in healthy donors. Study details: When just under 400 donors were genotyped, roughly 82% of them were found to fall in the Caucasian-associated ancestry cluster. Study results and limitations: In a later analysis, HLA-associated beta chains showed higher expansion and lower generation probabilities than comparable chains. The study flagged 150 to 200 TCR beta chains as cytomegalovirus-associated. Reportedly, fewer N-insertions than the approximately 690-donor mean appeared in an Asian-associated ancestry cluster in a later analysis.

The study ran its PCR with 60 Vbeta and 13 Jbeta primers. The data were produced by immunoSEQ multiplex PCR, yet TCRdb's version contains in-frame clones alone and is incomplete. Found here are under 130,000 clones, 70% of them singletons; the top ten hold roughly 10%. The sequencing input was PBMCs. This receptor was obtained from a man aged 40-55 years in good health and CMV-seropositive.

The CDR3 sequence: CASRRRSEGYGYTF. As DNA, the CDR3 is TGTGCCAGCAGGCGTCGGAGCGAGGGCTATGGCTACACCTTC. The J gene is TRBJ1-2, the V gene TRBV6-1; unclear D gene. CDR3 length equals 14 residues. V lost 6 bases and J 4 bases, leaving 15 bases between the germline ends. CDR1 is MNHNS, CDR2 SASEGT, per germline.